This TCR beta chain is from a study of OX40 agonist ivuxolimab in advanced cancers. Study in general: In this trial design, patients received ivuxolimab intravenously at 0.01 to 10 mg/kg every 2 weeks. At 65% to 85% male, the cohort had a mean age of around 56 years, ranging from roughly 20 to 90. Study findings and constraints: Certain nonresponding patients likewise had low normalized T-cell clonal expansion.

The protocol was immunoSEQ multiplex PCR, while the TCRdb copy is restricted to in-frame clones and leaves out a portion. The table includes 80,000 or so clones, more than 85% detected once. Concerning this clone: Antigen unknown.

The receptor's source is an adult with an advanced solid tumor such as melanoma, head and neck, liver or kidney cancer. The sample consisted of CD4+ or CD8+ T cells sorted from blood, taken in a trial of the OX40 agonist ivuxolimab.

The CDR3 loop is CASILTGGNYGYTF. CDR3 in DNA: TGTGCCAGCATCCTGACAGGGGGGAACTATGGCTACACCTTC. This chain uses TRBV6-1 with TRBJ1-2; 9 bases are a match to TRBD1. The CDR3 consists of 14 residues. The junction had 5 bases not matched to a gene; V was cut back by 7 bases and J by 2 bases. Germline CDR1 reads MNHNS; CDR2 reads SASEGT.